This T cell receptor beta chain was identified in a study of CD8+ T cells in alopecia areata. Treatment indicated: oral pan-JAK inhibitor, 5-10 mg twice daily. cDNA serving as the sequencing template came from extracted, reverse transcribed RNA. Clones were read by immunoSEQ multiplex PCR, and TCRdb kept only the in-frame ones, dropping some. The top ten clones hold 1% to 1.5% of a sample with 200,000 to 250,000 clones, approximately 67% of them seen once. The CDR3 has 12 residues. Germline CDR1 reads SQVTM; CDR2 reads ANQGSEA. V dropped 2 bases and J dropped 5 bases, with 9 bases sitting between them. On this clone itself: The antigen remains undetermined.

Study-wide points: Affected lesional scalp, above all in alopecia totalis/universalis, was more clonal than normal scalp.

The rearrangement links TRBV29-1 to TRBJ2-5; D gene unclear. This specimen was CD4+ T cells sorted from blood, taken at week 44, from a patient treated with tofacitinib. The source is a human donor with alopecia areata. The CDR3 sequence is CSVEPWRETQYF. The CDR3 DNA reads as TGCAGCGTTGAACCGTGGCGCGAGACCCAGTACTTC.